The 19 T cell receptor beta chains below come from one sample, sequenced in a study of T cell changes during pregnancy in multiple sclerosis. TCRdb's table, derived via immunoSEQ multiplex PCR, lists solely in-frame clones and lacks some. Among roughly 110,000 clones listed, about 93% were seen once. The sample was peripheral blood, taken in the third trimester of pregnancy. These receptors were taken from a female donor with multiple sclerosis, enrolled in a pregnancy study.

The chain uses TRBV5-4 and TRBJ2-6; 9 bases are shared with TRBD2. V lost 1 base to trimming and J lost 6 bases; unmatched junction nucleotides: 14. The germline gives CDR1 SGHNT, CDR2 YYREEE (reference sequence). The CDR3 totals 19 residues. DNA for the CDR3: TGTGCCAGCAGCTTGAACGTAGGGCGGGAGGGCCGGAAGGCCAACGTCCTGACTTTC. Amino acid sequence: CASSLNVGREGRKANVLTF.

Ten or more counts support this clone. The sample carries other DNA sequences with the same CDR3. This rearrangement joins TRBV27 to TRBJ2-1, with D unclear. Germline CDR1 MNHEY, CDR2 SMNVEV (reference sequence). The CDR3 loop spans 13 amino acids. V was shortened by 3 bases and J by 3 bases, with 6 bases between the two germline ends. The CDR3, as DNA: TGTGCCAGCAGTTTGAGGTTCTACAATGAGCAGTTCTTC. Translated, it gives CASSLRFYNEQFF.

The chain uses TRBV5-4 and TRBJ2-3; 9 positions agree with TRBD1. Germline lookup yields CDR1 SGHNT and CDR2 YYREEE (reference sequence). The V segment lost 0 bases and the J segment 4 bases; nucleotides outside the gene matches: 3. The CDR3 contains 15 residues. The CDR3 protein is CASSLGGQGADTQYF. The CDR3 DNA follows: TGTGCCAGCAGCTTGGGGGGACAGGGAGCAGATACGCAGTATTTT.

The V call is TRBV5-1, the J call TRBJ1-5; weak D call: TRBD1 (5 bases). The CDR3 sequence is 14 residues long. Trimming took 4 bases from V and 7 from J, leaving 15 bases between them. In germline, CDR1 is SGHRS, CDR2 YFSETQ. The CDR3 bases are TGCGCCAGCAGCGCGGGACCCGAGGGGCAGCCCCAGCATTTT. It encodes CASSAGPEGQPQHF. The full variable domain, in which reference TRBV5-1 and TRBJ1-5 provide the parts outside the CDR3, is KAGVTQTPRYLIKTRGQQVTLSCSPISGHRSVSWYQQTPGQGLQFLFEYFSETQRNKGNFPGRFSGRQFSNSRSEMNVSTLELGDSALYLCASSAGPEGQPQHFGDGTRLSIL.

V gene TRBV10-2 combines with J gene TRBJ2-7, with a tentative D call TRBD2 (6 bases). V lost 8 bases and J 6 bases, leaving 14 bases between the germline ends. CDR1 WSHSY and CDR2 SAAADI come from the germline V gene. This CDR3 is 12 amino acids long. The CDR3 protein is CASSIGGSEQYF. In DNA, the CDR3 is TGCGCCAGCTCTATTGGAGGGAGCGAGCAGTACTTC.

This clone was counted a single time. The CDR3 DNA reads as TGTGCCAGCAGCCCCCAGGGACAAGCTACCTACGAGCAGTACTTC. Amino acids: CASSPQGQATYEQYF. This chain uses TRBV7-2 with TRBJ2-7, with a weak D call TRBD1 (6 bases). CDR1 is SGHTA, CDR2 FQGNSA, per germline. V lost 5 bases and J lost 2, with 16 bases in between. There are 15 residues in the CDR3.

The chain links TRBV7-8 to TRBJ2-7; TRBD1 matches at 8 bases. CDR3 length equals 16 residues. Germline CDR1 reads SGHVS; CDR2 reads FQNEAQ. Trimming at V came to 0 bases and at J to 7 bases, leaving 11 bases not matched to a gene. This CDR3 is CASSLAAGQVGFEQYF. CDR3 DNA: TGTGCCAGCAGCTTAGCTGCGGGACAGGTAGGGTTTGAGCAGTACTTC.

This chain joins TRBV19 and TRBJ1-5; D perhaps matches TRBD1 (5 bases). The germline V gene has CDR1 LNHDA and CDR2 SQIVND (reference sequence). The CDR3 runs to 15 residues. Trimming pared 3 bases from V and 5 bases from J, leaving 14 bases between. CDR3 in amino acids: CASSMSRGAHQPQHF. The CDR3 DNA sequence: TGTGCCAGTAGTATGTCGCGTGGGGCCCATCAGCCCCAGCATTTT. The entire variable domain, with the rest obtained from reference TRBV19 and TRBJ1-5, is as follows: DGGITQSPKYLFRKEGQNVTLSCEQNLNHDAMYWYRQDPGQGLRLIYYSQIVNDFQKGDIAEGYSVSREKKESFPLTVTSAQKNPTAFYLCASSMSRGAHQPQHFGDGTRLSIL.

The rearrangement links TRBV27 to TRBJ2-1; 7 bases align to TRBD1. CDR3 length equals 15 residues. V was clipped by 7 bases and J by 3 bases; unmatched bases: 9. The germline CDR1 and CDR2 sequences are MNHEY and SMNVEV (reference sequence). The CDR3 protein is CASKVRQGNYNEQFF. CDR3 sequence (DNA): TGTGCCAGCAAGGTGAGACAGGGTAACTACAATGAGCAGTTCTTC.

This clone was picked up a small number of times. This chain links TRBV9 with TRBJ2-7, with unresolved D. The germline V gene has CDR1 SGDLS and CDR2 YYNGEE. The V gene lost 3 bases and the J gene lost 6 bases, with 22 bases spanning the gap. There are 16 residues in the CDR3. CDR3 bases: TGTGCCAGCAGCGCCTCCCTTCTCTCCCTATCGGGCGAGCAGTACTTC. Amino acid sequence: CASSASLLSLSGEQYF.

This clone was observed a single time. The V gene is TRBV28, the J gene TRBJ1-1; D call uncertain. V lost 3 bases to trimming and J lost 5 bases, with 16 bases between them. Germline values: CDR1 MDHEN, CDR2 SYDVKM. This CDR3 has 15 amino acids. The CDR3 loop is CASSFAGQGGTEAFF. CDR3 DNA: TGTGCCAGCAGTTTTGCCGGCCAAGGAGGTACTGAAGCTTTCTTT.

The V call is TRBV6-5, the J call TRBJ2-2, with D maybe TRBD2 (6 bases). Germline CDR1 and CDR2: MNHEY and SVGAGI. Deletions cut 2 bases from V and 3 bases from J, with 10 bases between. This CDR3 has 15 residues. The CDR3 nucleotides are TGTGCCAGCAGTTACGACGGGGGATACACCGGGGAGCTGTTTTTT. Protein product: CASSYDGGYTGELFF.

Regarding this clone: The same CDR3 can be traced to other DNA sequences in this sample. The chain has TRBV5-1 and TRBJ2-7; 7 positions agree with TRBD2. V was pared by 1 base and J by 3 bases, with 4 bases of the junction left unmatched. Germline CDR1 reads SGHRS; CDR2 reads YFSETQ. The CDR3 covers 14 residues. The CDR3 loop is CASSLTGGGYEQYF. CDR3 nucleotides: TGCGCCAGCAGCTTGACGGGAGGAGGCTACGAGCAGTACTTC. Drawing the rest from reference TRBV5-1 and TRBJ2-7, the complete variable domain is KAGVTQTPRYLIKTRGQQVTLSCSPISGHRSVSWYQQTPGQGLQFLFEYFSETQRNKGNFPGRFSGRQFSNSRSEMNVSTLELGDSALYLCASSLTGGGYEQYFGPGTRLTVT.

The rearrangement joins TRBV5-1 to TRBJ2-7, with TRBD1 matching 9 bases. CDR3 length: 14 amino acids. Per germline, CDR1 SGHRS and CDR2 YFSETQ. The ends lost 4 bases at V and 4 bases at J; junction bases unmatched: 6. The CDR3 here is CASSPTGGVYEQYF. DNA of the CDR3: TGCGCCAGCAGCCCGACAGGGGGGGTATACGAGCAGTACTTC.

The rearrangement uses TRBV18 and TRBJ1-1, with TRBD1 identical over 8 bases. The V gene end was trimmed by 3 bases and the J gene end by 0 bases; junction bases not matched to a gene: 6. Germline assignment: CDR1 KGHSH and CDR2 LQKENI. CDR3 length equals 16 residues. The CDR3 reads CASSPGQGRVNTEAFF. CDR3 DNA: TGTGCCAGCTCACCCGGACAGGGAAGGGTGAACACTGAAGCTTTCTTT. The complete variable domain, with remaining parts taken from reference TRBV18 and TRBJ1-1, reads NAGVMQNPRHLVRRRGQEARLRCSPMKGHSHVYWYRQLPEEGLKFMVYLQKENIIDESGMPKERFSAEFPKEGPSILRIQQVVRGDSAAYFCASSPGQGRVNTEAFFGQGTRLTVV.

This clone was seen a single time. The chain has TRBV6-1 and TRBJ1-5; 9 bases fit TRBD1. Trimming took 5 bases from V and 6 from J; bases not matched to a gene: 5. Germline CDR1 and CDR2: MNHNS and SASEGT. This CDR3 is 14 amino acids long. The CDR3 nucleotides are TGTGCCAGCAGTCGTGACAGGGGGTTTCAGCCCCAGCATTTT. Its translation is CASSRDRGFQPQHF.

The chain has TRBV2 and TRBJ1-4; maybe TRBD1 (5 bases). The germline V gene encodes CDR1 SNHLY and CDR2 FYNNEI. The ends were cut back, 2 bases at V and 8 bases at J, with 18 bases in the middle. The CDR3 extends over 16 amino acids. This CDR3 is CASSESGRRVIEKLFF. CDR3 in DNA: TGTGCCAGCAGTGAATCGGGCCGCAGGGTGATCGAAAAACTGTTTTTT.

V is TRBV19 and J is TRBJ2-6; 7 nucleotides agree with TRBD2. The germline V gene has CDR1 LNHDA and CDR2 SQIVND (reference sequence). V was pared by 3 bases and J by 0 bases, with 11 bases of the junction left unmatched. The CDR3 loop spans 19 amino acids. CDR3 DNA sequence: TGTGCCAGTAGTATCAAGATCACGGGGGACTACTCTGGGGCCAACGTCCTGACTTTC. Protein product: CASSIKITGDYSGANVLTF. Filled out from reference TRBV19 and TRBJ2-6, the complete variable domain reads DGGITQSPKYLFRKEGQNVTLSCEQNLNHDAMYWYRQDPGQGLRLIYYSQIVNDFQKGDIAEGYSVSREKKESFPLTVTSAQKNPTAFYLCASSIKITGDYSGANVLTFGAGSRLTVL.

The chain is built from TRBV5-1 and TRBJ1-1, with 8 bases that match TRBD1. Trimming removed 0 bases from V and 3 bases from J; junction bases left unmatched: 7. This CDR3 has 16 residues. The germline V gene encodes CDR1 SGHRS and CDR2 YFSETQ. The CDR3 sequence: CASSLAPGQGDTEAFF. CDR3 nucleotide sequence: TGCGCCAGCAGCTTGGCACCCGGACAGGGCGACACTGAAGCTTTCTTT.